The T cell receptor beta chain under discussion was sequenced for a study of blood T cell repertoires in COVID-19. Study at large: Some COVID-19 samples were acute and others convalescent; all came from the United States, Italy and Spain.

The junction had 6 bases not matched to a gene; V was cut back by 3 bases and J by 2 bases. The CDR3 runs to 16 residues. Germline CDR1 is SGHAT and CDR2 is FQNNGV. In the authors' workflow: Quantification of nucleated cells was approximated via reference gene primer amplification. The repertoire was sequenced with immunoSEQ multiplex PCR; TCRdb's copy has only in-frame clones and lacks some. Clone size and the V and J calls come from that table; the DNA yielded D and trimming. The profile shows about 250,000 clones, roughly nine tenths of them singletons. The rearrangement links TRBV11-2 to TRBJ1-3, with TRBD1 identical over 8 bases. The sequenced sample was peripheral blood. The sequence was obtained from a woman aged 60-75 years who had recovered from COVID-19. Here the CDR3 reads CASSFGGQGPGNTIYF. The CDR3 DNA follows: TGTGCCAGCAGCTTTGGTGGACAGGGACCTGGAAACACCATATATTTT.